This T cell receptor (beta chain) appears in the sequencing data of a study of T cells in pancreatic ductal adenocarcinoma. The germline V gene encodes CDR1 SGHVS and CDR2 FQNEAQ. The CDR3 has 16 amino acids. V lost 5 bases, J lost 7 bases, and 12 bases stayed unmatched. No neoadjuvant therapy was given to the selected pancreatic ductal adenocarcinoma patients before their surgery. Profiling relied on immunoSEQ multiplex PCR, and the TCRdb table lists in-frame clones only, not all of them. The sample lists more than 85,000 clones; 90% to 95% were seen once. The source material was PBMCs. This receptor was taken from a human donor with pancreatic ductal adenocarcinoma. The genes are TRBV7-8 and TRBJ1-2, with 11 bases that match TRBD1. The CDR3 DNA reads TGTGCCAGCAGCCCCCTGCGGACAGGGGGCAGCCTTGGCTACACCTTC. Translating gives CASSPLRTGGSLGYTF.